Following are 16 T cell receptor beta chains from one sample sequenced in a study of monozygotic twins with inflammatory bowel disease. TCRdb re-called the 5' RACE reads; one entry per CDR3 protein, DNA not given. This sample's table has fewer than 150,000 distinct CDR3 sequences. The sequencing sample was made of blood. Receptors originate from a human donor with ulcerative colitis or Crohn's disease, or a healthy co-twin of an affected twin (not recorded which).

CDR3 residues: CASSLLTVRGGRVYEQYF. This rearrangement joins TRBV27 to TRBJ2-7; as DNA is missing, the TRBD2 call by TCRdb cannot be tested. This CDR3 is built from 18 residues. Germline CDR1 is MNHEY and CDR2 is SMNVEV (reference sequence).

The chain has TRBV7-9 and TRBJ2-7; TCRdb's D call, TRBD2, is unchecked because there is no DNA. Germline V lookup: CDR1 SEHNR, CDR2 FQNEAQ (reference sequence). CDR3 size: 16 residues. The CDR3 here is CASSLGSGGTFYEQYF.

The rearrangement links TRBV3-1 to TRBJ1-5; the TCRdb D gene call, TRBD1, has no DNA to confirm it. Germline V gives CDR1 LGHDT, CDR2 YNNKEL (reference sequence). The CDR3 covers 13 residues. CDR3 sequence reads: CASSQDSGRAQHF.

This chain links TRBV7-9 with TRBJ2-1; TCRdb's D call, TRBD2, is unchecked because there is no DNA. Germline V gives CDR1 SEHNR, CDR2 FQNEAQ (reference sequence). The CDR3 length is 15 residues. The CDR3 loop is CASSSGLAGVSEQFF.

V gene TRBV19 combines with J gene TRBJ1-3. This CDR3 region has 13 residues. Germline CDR1 is LNHDA and CDR2 is SQIVND (reference sequence). CDR3 loop: CATGLTPGNTIYF.

CDR3 in amino acids: CSVRRGTYEQYF. The chain uses TRBV29-1 and TRBJ2-7; TCRdb selects TRBD1, and the lack of DNA leaves this call unchecked. The CDR3 extends over 12 amino acids. The germline V gene encodes CDR1 SQVTM and CDR2 ANQGSEA.

CDR3 in amino acids: CASSLERSSPLHF. The chain joins TRBV7-3 to TRBJ1-6. The CDR3 runs 13 residues. Germline V lookup: CDR1 SGHTA, CDR2 FQGTGA.

J is TRBJ1-5 and V is TRBV30. The CDR3 runs 13 residues. CDR1 and CDR2 from the germline V gene are GTSNPN and SVGIG (reference sequence). The CDR3 here is CAWSNDRNQPQHF.

The gene calls are TRBV20-1 and TRBJ1-1. CDR3 length equals 13 residues. The germline V gene has CDR1 DFQATT and CDR2 SNEGSKA (reference sequence). This CDR3 is CSASPLRDTEAFF.

The chain couples TRBV6-2 or TRBV6-3 to TRBJ1-2; the TRBD1 assignment by TCRdb is unverifiable without DNA. This CDR3 is 14 amino acids long. Per the germline V gene, CDR1 is MNHEY and CDR2 is SVGEGT. CDR3: CASSYFGQGVGYTF.

The gene calls are TRBV6-2 or TRBV6-3 and TRBJ2-7; TCRdb's D call of TRBD1 is untestable without DNA. This CDR3 contains 18 residues. Germline CDR1 MNHEY, CDR2 SVGEGT. CDR3: CASSYSNLGQGYSYEQYF.

The J gene is TRBJ1-1, the V gene TRBV6-2 or TRBV6-3; the D call of TRBD1 rests on TCRdb alone, since no DNA is present to check it. CDR1 is MNHEY, CDR2 SVGEGT, per germline. There are 15 residues in the CDR3. The CDR3 sequence is CASSFPGHLDTEAFF.

The rearrangement links TRBV7-2 to TRBJ2-1; TCRdb's D gene call, TRBD2, goes unchecked for lack of DNA. CDR1 and CDR2 from the germline V gene are SGHTA and FQGNSA. CDR3 length: 17 amino acids. This CDR3 is CASSSRLAGGPGNEQFF.

This chain connects TRBV5-1 to TRBJ2-7; TCRdb returns TRBD1, unconfirmable since there is no DNA. The CDR3 is 12 amino acids. CDR1 is SGHRS, CDR2 YFSETQ, per germline. CDR3 residues: CASSLGGVEQYF.

The rearrangement joins TRBV7-2 to TRBJ2-5. This CDR3 contains 15 residues. The V gene's germline CDR1 is SGHTA and CDR2 FQGNSA. The CDR3: CASSLAQATKETQYF.

The V and J genes are TRBV5-1 and TRBJ2-5; TCRdb gives TRBD1 as the D gene, but with no DNA this cannot be confirmed. CDR3 length equals 15 residues. Germline assignment: CDR1 SGHRS and CDR2 YFSETQ. The CDR3 loop is CASSYGQTQWETQYF.